This T cell receptor (beta chain) derives from a study of glioma-infiltrating T cells after dendritic cell vaccination. Across the study: Dendritic cell vaccine was injected intradermally three times, biweekly. Findings and caveats of the study: Complete blood and tumor specimen sets were limited to few patients.

Note on this clone: Its specificity is not known.

CDR3 length equals 14 residues. Germline V gene lookup returns CDR1 MDHEN and CDR2 SYDVKM. V was trimmed by 3 bases and J by 0 bases, leaving 8 bases between them. Time point: after dendritic cell vaccination, including at tumor progression/relapse. Blood PBMC samples: pre-vaccination, two weeks post third vaccination, and at tumor progression. The PCR used 60 V beta and 13 J beta primers. Produced via immunoSEQ multiplex PCR; TCRdb's table is partial and in-frame only. The repertoire holds about 65,000 clones, with around nine tenths as singletons. The sequenced sample was blood, obtained after dendritic cell vaccination. V gene TRBV28 combines with J gene TRBJ1-1; D is undetermined. This receptor was taken from a human donor with glioblastoma. CDR3 residues: CASSLVPVNTEAFF. The CDR3 bases are TGTGCCAGCAGTTTGGTCCCGGTGAACACTGAAGCTTTCTTT.